The clone carrying this T cell receptor beta chain was seen more than once but under ten times. Its antigen is currently unknown. This sample stems from a study of CD8 T cells in ankylosing spondylitis. J was trimmed by 6 bases and V by 2 bases; bases with no gene match: 1. The CDR3 extends over 13 amino acids. CDR1 is SGHAT and CDR2 is FQNNGV in the germline V gene. General study results and limits: Blood from ankylosing spondylitis patients appeared to carry a characteristic roughly eight-variant TCR beta motif. Past studies reported some motif variants in reactive arthritis synovial fluid and blood. The authors reported significant enrichment of disease-linked clones in matched ankylosing spondylitis synovial fluid. Relatively scarce in peripheral blood, disease-linked clones were CD8+.

Quantitative molecular-barcoded 5'-RACE generated the TCR beta libraries. TCRdb itself ran the 5' RACE reads through MiXCR, one entry per CDR3 protein. Among some 220,000 distinct CDR3 sequences listed, about 6.7% were seen once. This chain connects TRBV11-2 to TRBJ1-2; 9 nucleotides align to TRBD1. Sequenced input: blood, either unsorted or a sorted T cell fraction (not recorded which). The receptor's source is a male donor with ankylosing spondylitis. CDR3 bases: TGTGCCAGCAGCTTAAGACAGGGGGATGGCTACACCTTC. Translation: CASSLRQGDGYTF.